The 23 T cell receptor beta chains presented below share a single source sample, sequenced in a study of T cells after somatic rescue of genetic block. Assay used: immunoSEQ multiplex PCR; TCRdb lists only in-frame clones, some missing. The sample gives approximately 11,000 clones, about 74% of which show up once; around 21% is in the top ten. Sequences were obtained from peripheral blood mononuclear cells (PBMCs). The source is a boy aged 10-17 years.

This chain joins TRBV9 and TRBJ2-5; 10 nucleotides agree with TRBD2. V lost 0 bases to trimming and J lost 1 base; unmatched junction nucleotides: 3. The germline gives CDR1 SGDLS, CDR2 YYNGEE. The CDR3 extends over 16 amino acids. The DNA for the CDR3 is TGTGCCAGCAGCGTAGGGACTAGCGGACCCCAAGAGACCCAGTACTTC. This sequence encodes CASSVGTSGPQETQYF. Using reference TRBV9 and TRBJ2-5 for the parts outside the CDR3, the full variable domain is DSGVTQTPKHLITATGQRVTLRCSPRSGDLSVYWYQQSLDQGLQFLIQYYNGEERAKGNILERFSAQQFPDLHSELNLSSLELGDSALYFCASSVGTSGPQETQYFGPGTRLLVL.

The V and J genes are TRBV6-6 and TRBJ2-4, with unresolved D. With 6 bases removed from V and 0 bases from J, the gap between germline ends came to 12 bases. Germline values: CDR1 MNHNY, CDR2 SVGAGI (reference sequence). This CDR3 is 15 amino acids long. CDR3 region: CASRPSSLAKNIQYF. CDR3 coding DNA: TGTGCCAGCAGACCCTCCAGCCTAGCCAAAAACATTCAGTACTTC.

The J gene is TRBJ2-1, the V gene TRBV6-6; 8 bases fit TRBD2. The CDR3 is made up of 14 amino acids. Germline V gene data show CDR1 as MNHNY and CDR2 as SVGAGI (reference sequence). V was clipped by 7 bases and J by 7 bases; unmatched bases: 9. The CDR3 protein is CASILAEGFNEQFF. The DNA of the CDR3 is TGTGCCAGCATACTAGCGGAGGGGTTTAATGAGCAGTTCTTC.

In DNA, the CDR3 is TGTGCCAGCTCACCACCGTGGGGACAGATCTATGGCTACACCTTC. Its protein product is CASSPPWGQIYGYTF. The V gene is TRBV18, the J gene TRBJ1-2; 7 bases map to TRBD1. This CDR3 region has 15 residues. V shed 0 bases and J 4 bases; nucleotides not matched to a gene: 5. Germline assignment: CDR1 KGHSH and CDR2 LQKENI.

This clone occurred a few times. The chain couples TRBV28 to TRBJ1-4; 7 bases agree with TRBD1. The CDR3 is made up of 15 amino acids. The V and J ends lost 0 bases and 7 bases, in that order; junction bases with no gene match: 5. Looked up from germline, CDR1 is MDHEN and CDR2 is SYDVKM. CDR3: CASSLWRGPGEKLFF. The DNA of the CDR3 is TGTGCCAGCAGTTTATGGAGGGGGCCTGGTGAAAAACTGTTTTTT.

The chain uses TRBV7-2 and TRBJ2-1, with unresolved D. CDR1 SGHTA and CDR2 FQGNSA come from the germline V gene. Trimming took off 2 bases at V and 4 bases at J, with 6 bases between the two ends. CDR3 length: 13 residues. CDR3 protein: CASSLQRYNEQFF. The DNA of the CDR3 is TGTGCCAGCAGCTTACAACGGTACAATGAGCAGTTCTTC.

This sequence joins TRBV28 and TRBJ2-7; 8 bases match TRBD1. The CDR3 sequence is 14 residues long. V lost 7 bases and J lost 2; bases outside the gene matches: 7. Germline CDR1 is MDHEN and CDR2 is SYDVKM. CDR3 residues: CASMGDRLPYEQYF. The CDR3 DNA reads TGTGCCAGCATGGGGGACAGGCTACCCTACGAGCAGTACTTC.

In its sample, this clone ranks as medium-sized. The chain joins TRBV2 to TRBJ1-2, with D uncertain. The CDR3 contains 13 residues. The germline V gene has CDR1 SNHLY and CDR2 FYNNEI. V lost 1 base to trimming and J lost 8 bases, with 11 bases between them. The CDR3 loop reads CASSEVGPLGYTF. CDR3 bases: TGTGCCAGCAGTGAAGTCGGGCCCCTCGGCTACACCTTC. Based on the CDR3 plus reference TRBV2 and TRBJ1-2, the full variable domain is EPEVTQTPSHQVTQMGQEVILRCVPISNHLYFYWYRQILGQKVEFLVSFYNNEISEKSEIFDDQFSVERPDGSNFTLKIRSTKLEDSAMYFCASSEVGPLGYTFGSGTRLTVV.

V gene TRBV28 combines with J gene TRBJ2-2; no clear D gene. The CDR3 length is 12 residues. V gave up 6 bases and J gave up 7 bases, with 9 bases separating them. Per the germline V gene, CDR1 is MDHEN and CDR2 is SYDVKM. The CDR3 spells CASRLMRGELFF. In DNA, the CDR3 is TGTGCCAGCAGGCTAATGCGCGGGGAGCTGTTTTTT. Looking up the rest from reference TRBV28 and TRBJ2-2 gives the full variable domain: DVKVTQSSRYLVKRTGEKVFLECVQDMDHENMFWYRQDPGLGLRLIYFSYDVKMKEKGDIPEGYSVSREKKERFSLILESASTNQTSMYLCASRLMRGELFFGEGSRLTVL.

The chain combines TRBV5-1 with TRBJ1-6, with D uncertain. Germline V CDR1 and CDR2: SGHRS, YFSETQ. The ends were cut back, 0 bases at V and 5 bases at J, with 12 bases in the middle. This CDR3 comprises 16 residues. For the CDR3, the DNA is TGCGCCAGCAGCTTGGAGGGTCAGACACATAATTCACCCCTCCACTTT. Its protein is CASSLEGQTHNSPLHF.

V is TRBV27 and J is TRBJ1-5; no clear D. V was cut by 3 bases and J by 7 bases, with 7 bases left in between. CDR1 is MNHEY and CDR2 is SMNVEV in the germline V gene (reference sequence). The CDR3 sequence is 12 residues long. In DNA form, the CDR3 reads TGTGCCAGCAGTTTGACCGGGCAGCCCCAGCATTTT. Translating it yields CASSLTGQPQHF.

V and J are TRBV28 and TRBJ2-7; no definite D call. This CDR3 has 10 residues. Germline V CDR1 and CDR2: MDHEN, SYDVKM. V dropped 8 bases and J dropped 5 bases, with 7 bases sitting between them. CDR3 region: CASHLHEQYF. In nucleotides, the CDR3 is TGTGCCAGCCACCTTCACGAGCAGTACTTC.

CDR3 bases: TGCGCCAGCAGCTTGGCGGGGTATCTCTACAATGAGCAGTTCTTC. Protein: CASSLAGYLYNEQFF. The chain carries TRBV5-1 and TRBJ2-1, with D perhaps matching TRBD2 (5 bases). Germline assignment: CDR1 SGHRS and CDR2 YFSETQ. This CDR3 region has 15 residues. Trimming removed 0 bases at V and 3 bases at J, with 10 bases between.

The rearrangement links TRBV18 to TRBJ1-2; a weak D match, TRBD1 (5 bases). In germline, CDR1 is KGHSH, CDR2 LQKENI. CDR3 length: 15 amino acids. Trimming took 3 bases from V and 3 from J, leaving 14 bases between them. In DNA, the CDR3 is TGTGCCAGCTCACCGGGGCAGGCGGCTTACTATGGCTACACCTTC. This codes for CASSPGQAAYYGYTF. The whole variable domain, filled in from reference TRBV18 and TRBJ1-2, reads NAGVMQNPRHLVRRRGQEARLRCSPMKGHSHVYWYRQLPEEGLKFMVYLQKENIIDESGMPKERFSAEFPKEGPSILRIQQVVRGDSAAYFCASSPGQAAYYGYTFGSGTRLTVV.

CDR3 nucleotides: TGTGCCTGGAGTGTACTCCCTGGGGGACAGGGGACGCAGTACTTC. Its protein is CAWSVLPGGQGTQYF. The rearrangement links TRBV30 to TRBJ2-7; TRBD1 matches 10 bases. The ends lost 0 bases at V and 9 bases at J; junction bases unmatched: 11. The CDR3 has 15 amino acids. Germline assignment: CDR1 GTSNPN and CDR2 SVGIG (reference sequence).

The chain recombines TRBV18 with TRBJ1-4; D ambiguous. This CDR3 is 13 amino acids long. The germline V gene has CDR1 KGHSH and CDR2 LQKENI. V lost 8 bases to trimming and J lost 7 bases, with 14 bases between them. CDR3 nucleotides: TGTGCCAGCGGGAGGGAAGGCGGTGAAAAACTGTTTTTT. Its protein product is CASGREGGEKLFF.

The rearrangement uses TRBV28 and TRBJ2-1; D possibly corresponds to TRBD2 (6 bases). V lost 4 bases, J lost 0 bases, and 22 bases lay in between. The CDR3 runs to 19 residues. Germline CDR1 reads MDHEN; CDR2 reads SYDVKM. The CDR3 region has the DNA TGTGCCAGCAGTTCACCTAAAATGAGCGGGTATAGCTCCTACAATGAGCAGTTCTTC. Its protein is CASSSPKMSGYSSYNEQFF.

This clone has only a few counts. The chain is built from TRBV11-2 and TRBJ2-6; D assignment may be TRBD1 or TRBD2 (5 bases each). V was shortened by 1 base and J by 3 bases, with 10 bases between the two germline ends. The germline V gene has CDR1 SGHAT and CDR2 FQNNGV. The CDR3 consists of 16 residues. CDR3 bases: TGTGCCAGCAGCTTAGTATGGGGGTATGGGGCCAACGTCCTGACTTTC. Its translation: CASSLVWGYGANVLTF. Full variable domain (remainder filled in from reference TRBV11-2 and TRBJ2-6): EAGVAQSPRYKIIEKRQSVAFWCNPISGHATLYWYQQILGQGPKLLIQFQNNGVVDDSQLPKDRFSAERLKGVDSTLKIQPAKLEDSAVYLCASSLVWGYGANVLTFGAGSRLTVL.

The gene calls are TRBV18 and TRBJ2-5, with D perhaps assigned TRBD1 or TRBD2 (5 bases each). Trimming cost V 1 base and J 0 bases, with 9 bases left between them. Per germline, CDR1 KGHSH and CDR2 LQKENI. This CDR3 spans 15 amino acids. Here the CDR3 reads CASSPQGRYQETQYF. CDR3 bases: TGTGCCAGCTCACCACAGGGACGGTACCAAGAGACCCAGTACTTC.

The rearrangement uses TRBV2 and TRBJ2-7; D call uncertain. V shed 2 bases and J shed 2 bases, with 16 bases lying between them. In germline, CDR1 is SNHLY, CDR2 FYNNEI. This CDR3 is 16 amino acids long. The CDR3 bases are TGTGCCAGCAGTGAATATGGGGTAACGGGCCCCTACGAGCAGTACTTC. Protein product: CASSEYGVTGPYEQYF.

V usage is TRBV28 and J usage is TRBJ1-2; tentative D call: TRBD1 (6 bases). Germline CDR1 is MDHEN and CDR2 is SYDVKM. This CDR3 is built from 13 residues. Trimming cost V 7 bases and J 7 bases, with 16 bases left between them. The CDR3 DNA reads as TGTGCCAGCACCCGCACAGGGCTCGGTGGCTACACCTTC. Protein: CASTRTGLGGYTF.

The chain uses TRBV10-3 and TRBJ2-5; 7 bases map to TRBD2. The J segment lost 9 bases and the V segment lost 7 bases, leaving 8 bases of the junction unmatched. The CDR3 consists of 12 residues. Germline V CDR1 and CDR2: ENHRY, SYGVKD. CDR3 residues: CAINGGGDAQYF. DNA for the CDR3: TGTGCCATCAATGGGGGAGGGGATGCCCAGTACTTC.

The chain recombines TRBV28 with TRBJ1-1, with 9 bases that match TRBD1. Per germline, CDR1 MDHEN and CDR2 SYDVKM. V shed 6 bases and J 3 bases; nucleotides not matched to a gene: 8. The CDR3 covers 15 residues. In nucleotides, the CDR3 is TGTGCCAGCAGGCTACTCGGGACAGGGTACACTGAAGCTTTCTTT. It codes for CASRLLGTGYTEAFF.